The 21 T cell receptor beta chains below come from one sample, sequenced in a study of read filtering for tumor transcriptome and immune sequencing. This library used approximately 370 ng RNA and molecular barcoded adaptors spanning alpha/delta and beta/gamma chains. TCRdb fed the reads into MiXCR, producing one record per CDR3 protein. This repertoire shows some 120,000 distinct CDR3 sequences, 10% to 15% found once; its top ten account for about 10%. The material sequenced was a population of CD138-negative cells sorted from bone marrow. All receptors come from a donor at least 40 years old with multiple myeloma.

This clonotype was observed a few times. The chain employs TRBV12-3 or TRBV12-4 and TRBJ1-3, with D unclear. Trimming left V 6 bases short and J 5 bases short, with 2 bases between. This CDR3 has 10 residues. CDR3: CASRRNTIYF. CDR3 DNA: TGTGCCAGCAGAAGAAACACCATATATTTT.

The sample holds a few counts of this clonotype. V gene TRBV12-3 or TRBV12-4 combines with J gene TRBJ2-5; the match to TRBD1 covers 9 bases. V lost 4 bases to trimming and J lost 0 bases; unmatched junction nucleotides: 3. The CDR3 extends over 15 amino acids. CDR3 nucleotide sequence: TGTGCCAGCAGTTCGGGACAGGGTGACCAAGAGACCCAGTACTTC. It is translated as CASSSGQGDQETQYF.

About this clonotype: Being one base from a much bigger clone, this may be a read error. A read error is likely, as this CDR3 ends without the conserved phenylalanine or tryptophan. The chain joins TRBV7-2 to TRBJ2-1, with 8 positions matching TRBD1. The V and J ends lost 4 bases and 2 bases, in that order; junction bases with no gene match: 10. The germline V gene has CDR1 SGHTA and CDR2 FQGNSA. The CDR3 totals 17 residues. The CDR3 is CASSSPYTGGTYNEQFL. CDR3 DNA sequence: TGTGCCAGCAGCTCGCCCTACACAGGGGGGACCTACAATGAGCAGTTCCTC.

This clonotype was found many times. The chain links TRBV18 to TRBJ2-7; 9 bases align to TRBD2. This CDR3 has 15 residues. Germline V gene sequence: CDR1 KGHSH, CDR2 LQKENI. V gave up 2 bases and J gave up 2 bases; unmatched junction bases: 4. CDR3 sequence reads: CASSPTTSGAYEQYF. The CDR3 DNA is TGTGCCAGCTCACCAACGACTAGCGGAGCCTACGAGCAGTACTTC.

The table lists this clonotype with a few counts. CDR3 loop: CASSYGGVPTGELFF. The CDR3 DNA follows: TGTGCCAGCAGTTACGGAGGGGTTCCCACCGGGGAGCTGTTTTTT. This rearrangement joins TRBV6-5 to TRBJ2-2; a possible D gene is TRBD2 (6 bases). This CDR3 contains 15 residues. CDR1 and CDR2 from the germline V gene are MNHEY and SVGAGI. V lost 2 bases and J 4 bases, leaving 11 bases between the germline ends.

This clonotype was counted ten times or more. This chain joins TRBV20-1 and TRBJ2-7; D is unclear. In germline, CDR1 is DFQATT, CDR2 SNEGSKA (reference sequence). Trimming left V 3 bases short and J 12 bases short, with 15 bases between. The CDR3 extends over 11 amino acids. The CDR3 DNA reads TGCAGTGCTAGTGGAGTTTTAAATCCGTACTTC. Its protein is CSASGVLNPYF.

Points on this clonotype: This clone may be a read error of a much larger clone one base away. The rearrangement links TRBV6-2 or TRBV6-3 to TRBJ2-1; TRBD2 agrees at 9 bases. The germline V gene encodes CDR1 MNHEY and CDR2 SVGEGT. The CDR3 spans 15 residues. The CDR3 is CAGSFVREGLGEQFF. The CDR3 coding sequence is TGTGCCGGCAGTTTTGTGCGGGAGGGCCTCGGTGAGCAGTTCTTC.

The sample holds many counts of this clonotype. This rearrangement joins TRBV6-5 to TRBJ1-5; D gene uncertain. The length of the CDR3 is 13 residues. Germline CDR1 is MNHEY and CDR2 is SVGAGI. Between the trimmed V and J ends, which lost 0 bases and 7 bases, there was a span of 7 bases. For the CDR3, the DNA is TGTGCCAGCAGTTACTCGATTCGCCAGCCCCAGCATTTT. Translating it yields CASSYSIRQPQHF.

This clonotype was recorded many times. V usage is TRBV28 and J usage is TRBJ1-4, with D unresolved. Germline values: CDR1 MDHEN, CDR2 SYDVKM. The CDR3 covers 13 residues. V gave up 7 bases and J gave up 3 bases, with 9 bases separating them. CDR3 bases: TGTGCCAGCATCTCAAGGGCTAATGAAAAACTGTTTTTT. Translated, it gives CASISRANEKLFF.

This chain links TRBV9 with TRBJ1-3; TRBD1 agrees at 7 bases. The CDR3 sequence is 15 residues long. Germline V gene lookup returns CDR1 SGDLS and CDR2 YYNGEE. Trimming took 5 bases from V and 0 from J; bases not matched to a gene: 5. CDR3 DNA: TGTGCCAGCAGTTATAGGGACAGCTCTGGAAACACCATATATTTT. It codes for CASSYRDSSGNTIYF.

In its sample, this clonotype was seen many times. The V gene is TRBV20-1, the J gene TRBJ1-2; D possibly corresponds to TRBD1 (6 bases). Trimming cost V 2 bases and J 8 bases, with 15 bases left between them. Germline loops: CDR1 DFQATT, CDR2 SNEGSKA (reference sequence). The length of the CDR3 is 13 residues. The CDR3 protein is CSARPPGGAGYTF. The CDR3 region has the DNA TGCAGTGCTAGACCGCCCGGGGGCGCAGGCTACACCTTC.

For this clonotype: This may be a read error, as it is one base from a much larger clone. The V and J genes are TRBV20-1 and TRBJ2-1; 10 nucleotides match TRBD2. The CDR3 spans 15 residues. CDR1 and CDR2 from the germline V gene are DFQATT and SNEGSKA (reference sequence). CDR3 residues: CSASYLAGDYDEQFF. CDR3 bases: TGCAGTGCTAGCTACCTAGCGGGAGACTACGATGAGCAGTTCTTC.

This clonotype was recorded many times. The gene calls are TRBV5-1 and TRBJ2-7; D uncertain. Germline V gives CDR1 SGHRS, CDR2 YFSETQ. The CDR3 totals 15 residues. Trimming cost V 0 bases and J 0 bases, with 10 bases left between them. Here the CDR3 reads CASSLVEPSSYEQYF. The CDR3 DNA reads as TGCGCCAGCAGCTTGGTGGAGCCAAGCTCCTACGAGCAGTACTTC.

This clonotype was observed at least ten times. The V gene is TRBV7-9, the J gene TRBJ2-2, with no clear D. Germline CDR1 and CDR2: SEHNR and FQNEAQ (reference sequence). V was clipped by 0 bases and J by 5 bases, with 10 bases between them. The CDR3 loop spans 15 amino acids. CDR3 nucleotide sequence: TGTGCCAGCAGCTTAGCGGAAGTGGGGACCGGGGAGCTGTTTTTT. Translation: CASSLAEVGTGELFF.

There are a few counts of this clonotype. This chain's CDR3 is CASSQDLIDTQYF. The CDR3 DNA sequence: TGTGCCAGCAGCCAAGATCTGATCGATACGCAGTATTTT. The V gene is TRBV4-2, the J gene TRBJ2-3; D is undetermined. The CDR3 has 13 amino acids. Germline CDR1 and CDR2: LGHNA and YNFKEQ. Trimming left V 0 bases short and J 6 bases short, with 7 bases between.

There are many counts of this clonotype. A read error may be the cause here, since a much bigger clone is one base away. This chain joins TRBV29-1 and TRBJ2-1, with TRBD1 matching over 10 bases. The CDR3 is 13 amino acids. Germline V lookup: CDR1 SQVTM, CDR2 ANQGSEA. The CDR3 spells CGVARTGGNEQFF. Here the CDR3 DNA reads TGCGGCGTTGCTAGGACAGGGGGCAATGAGCAGTTCTTC.

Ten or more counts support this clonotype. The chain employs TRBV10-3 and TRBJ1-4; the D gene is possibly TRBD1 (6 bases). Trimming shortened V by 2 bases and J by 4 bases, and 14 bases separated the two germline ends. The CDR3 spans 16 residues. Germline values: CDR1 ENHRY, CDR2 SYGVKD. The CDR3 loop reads CAISEAGDIGNEKLFF. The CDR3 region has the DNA TGTGCCATCAGTGAGGCCGGGGACATCGGTAATGAAAAACTGTTTTTT.

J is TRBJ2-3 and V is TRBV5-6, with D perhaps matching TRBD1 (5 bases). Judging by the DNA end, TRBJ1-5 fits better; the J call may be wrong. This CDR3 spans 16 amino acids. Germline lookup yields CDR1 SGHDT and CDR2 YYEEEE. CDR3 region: CASSPGTSGSPDTQHF. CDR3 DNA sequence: TGTGCCAGCAGCCCGGGGACTAGCGGGAGTCCAGATACGCAGCATTTT.

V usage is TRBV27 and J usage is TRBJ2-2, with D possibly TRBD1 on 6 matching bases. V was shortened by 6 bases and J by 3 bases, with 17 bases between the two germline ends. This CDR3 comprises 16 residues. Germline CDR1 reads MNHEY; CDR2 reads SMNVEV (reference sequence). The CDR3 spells CASRAVAGADTGELFF. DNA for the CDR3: TGTGCCAGCAGAGCCGTGGCAGGGGCGGACACCGGGGAGCTGTTTTTT.

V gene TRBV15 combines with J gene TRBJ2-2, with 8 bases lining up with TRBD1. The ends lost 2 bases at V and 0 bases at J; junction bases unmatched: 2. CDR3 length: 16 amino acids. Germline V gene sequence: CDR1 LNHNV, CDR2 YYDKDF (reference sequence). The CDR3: CATSRPGQANTGELFF. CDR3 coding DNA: TGTGCCACCAGCAGACCGGGACAGGCGAACACCGGGGAGCTGTTTTTT.

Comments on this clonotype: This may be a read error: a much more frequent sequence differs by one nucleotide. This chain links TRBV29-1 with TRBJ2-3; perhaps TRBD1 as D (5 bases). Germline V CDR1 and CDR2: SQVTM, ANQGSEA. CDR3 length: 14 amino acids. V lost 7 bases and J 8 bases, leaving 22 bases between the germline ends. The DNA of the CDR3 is TGCAGCGCCAAAAAACAGGAAAGGGCAGGTACGCAGTATTTT. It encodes CSAKKQERAGTQYF.